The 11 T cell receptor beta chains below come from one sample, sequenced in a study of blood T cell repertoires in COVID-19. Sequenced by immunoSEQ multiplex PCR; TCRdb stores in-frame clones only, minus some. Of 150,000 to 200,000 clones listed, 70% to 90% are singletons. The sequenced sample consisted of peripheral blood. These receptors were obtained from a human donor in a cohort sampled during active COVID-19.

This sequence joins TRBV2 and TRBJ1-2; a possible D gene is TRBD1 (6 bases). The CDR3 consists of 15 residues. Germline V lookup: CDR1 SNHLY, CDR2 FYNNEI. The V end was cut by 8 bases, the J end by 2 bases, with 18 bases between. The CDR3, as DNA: TGTGCCAGCGTAGCTAGTCCCCAGGGGAACTATGGCTACACCTTC. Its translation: CASVASPQGNYGYTF.

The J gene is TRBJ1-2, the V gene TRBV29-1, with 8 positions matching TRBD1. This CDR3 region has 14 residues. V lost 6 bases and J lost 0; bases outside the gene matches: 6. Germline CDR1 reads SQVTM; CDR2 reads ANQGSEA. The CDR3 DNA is TGCAGCGTGGGCCAGGGACAGGCTAACTATGGCTACACCTTC. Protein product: CSVGQGQANYGYTF. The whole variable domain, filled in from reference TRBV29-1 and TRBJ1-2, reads SAVISQKPSRDICQRGTSLTIQCQVDSQVTMMFWYRQQPGQSLTLIATANQGSEATYESGFVIDKFPISRPNLTFSTLTVSNMSPEDSSIYLCSVGQGQANYGYTFGSGTRLTVV.

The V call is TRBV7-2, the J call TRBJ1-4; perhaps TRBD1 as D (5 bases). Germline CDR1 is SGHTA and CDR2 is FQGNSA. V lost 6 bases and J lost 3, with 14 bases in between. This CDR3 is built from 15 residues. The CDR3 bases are TGTGCCAGCAGTTTCCAAGGGGCGCCTAATGAAAAACTGTTTTTT. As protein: CASSFQGAPNEKLFF.

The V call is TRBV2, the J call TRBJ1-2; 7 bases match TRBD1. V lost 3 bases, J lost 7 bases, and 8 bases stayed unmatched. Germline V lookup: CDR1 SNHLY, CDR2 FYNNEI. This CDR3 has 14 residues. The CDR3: CASSDNNRGIGYTF. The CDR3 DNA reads TGTGCCAGCAGTGATAACAACAGGGGAATTGGCTACACCTTC.

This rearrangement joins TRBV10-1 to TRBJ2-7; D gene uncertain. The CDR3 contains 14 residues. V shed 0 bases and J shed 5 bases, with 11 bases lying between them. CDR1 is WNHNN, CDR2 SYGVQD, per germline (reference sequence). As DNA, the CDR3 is TGCGCCAGCAGTGAGTCGGGTACGGGTCACGAGCAGTACTTC. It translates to CASSESGTGHEQYF.

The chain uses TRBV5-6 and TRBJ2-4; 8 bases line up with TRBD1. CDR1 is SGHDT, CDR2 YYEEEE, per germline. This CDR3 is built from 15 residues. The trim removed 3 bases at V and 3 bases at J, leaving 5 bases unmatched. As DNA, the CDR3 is TGTGCCAGCAGCTCCTTACAGGGGGACAAAAACATTCAGTACTTC. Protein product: CASSSLQGDKNIQYF.

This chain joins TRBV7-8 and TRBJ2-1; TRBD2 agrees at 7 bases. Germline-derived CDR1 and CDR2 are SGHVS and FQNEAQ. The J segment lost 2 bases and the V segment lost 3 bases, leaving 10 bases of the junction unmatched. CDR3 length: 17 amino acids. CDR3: CASSFRDVSGPYNEQFF. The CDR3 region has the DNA TGTGCCAGCAGCTTCCGAGATGTTAGCGGGCCCTACAATGAGCAGTTCTTC.

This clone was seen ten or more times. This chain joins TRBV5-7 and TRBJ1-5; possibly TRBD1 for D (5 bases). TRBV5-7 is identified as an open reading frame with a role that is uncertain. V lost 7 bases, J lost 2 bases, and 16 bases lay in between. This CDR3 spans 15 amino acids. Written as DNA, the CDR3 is TGTGCCAGCTCCTGGGGGGAAGGAGGCAATCAGCCCCAGCATTTT. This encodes CASSWGEGGNQPQHF.

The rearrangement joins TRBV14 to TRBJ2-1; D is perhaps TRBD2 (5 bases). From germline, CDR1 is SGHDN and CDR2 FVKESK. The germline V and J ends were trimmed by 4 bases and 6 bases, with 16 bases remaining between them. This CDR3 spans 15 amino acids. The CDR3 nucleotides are TGTGCCAGCAGCCTCCGTAGCGAGTGGTTCAATGAGCAGTTCTTC. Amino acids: CASSLRSEWFNEQFF. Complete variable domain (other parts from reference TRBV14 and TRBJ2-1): EAGVTQFPSHSVIEKGQTVTLRCDPISGHDNLYWYRRVMGKEIKFLLHFVKESKQDESGMPNNRFLAERTGGTYSTLKVQPAELEDSGVYFCASSLRSEWFNEQFFGPGTRLTVL.

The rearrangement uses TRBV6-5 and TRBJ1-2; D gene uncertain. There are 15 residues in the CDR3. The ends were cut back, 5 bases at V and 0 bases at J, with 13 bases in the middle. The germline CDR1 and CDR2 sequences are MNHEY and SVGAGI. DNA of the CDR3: TGTGCCAGCAGTAGAACACATGGAGCTAACTATGGCTACACCTTC. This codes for CASSRTHGANYGYTF.

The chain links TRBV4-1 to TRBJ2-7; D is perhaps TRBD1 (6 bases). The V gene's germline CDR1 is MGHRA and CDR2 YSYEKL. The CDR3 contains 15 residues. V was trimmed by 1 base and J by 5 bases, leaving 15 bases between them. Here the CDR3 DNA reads TGCGCCAGCAGCCAAGTATTAACAGGGCTTGACGAGCAGTACTTC. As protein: CASSQVLTGLDEQYF.